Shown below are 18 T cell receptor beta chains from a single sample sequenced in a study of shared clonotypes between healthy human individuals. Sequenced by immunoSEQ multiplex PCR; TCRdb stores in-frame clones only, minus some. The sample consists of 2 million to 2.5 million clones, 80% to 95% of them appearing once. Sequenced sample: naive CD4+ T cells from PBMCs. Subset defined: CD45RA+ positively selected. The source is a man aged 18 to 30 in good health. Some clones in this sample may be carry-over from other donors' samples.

The DNA of the CDR3 is TGTGCCAGCAGCGGGGCGGGTCTTGGTCGGTACTTC. It yields the protein CASSGAGLGRYF. V gene TRBV7-8 combines with J gene TRBJ2-7; the D gene could be TRBD1 or TRBD2 (5 bases each). V dropped 5 bases and J dropped 12 bases, with 17 bases sitting between them. Germline loops: CDR1 SGHVS, CDR2 FQNEAQ. This CDR3 is 12 amino acids long.

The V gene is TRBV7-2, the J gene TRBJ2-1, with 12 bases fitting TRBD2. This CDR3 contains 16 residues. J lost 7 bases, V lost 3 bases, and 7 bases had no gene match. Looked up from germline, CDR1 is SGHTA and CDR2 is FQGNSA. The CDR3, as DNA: TGTGCCAGCAGCTTCCGACTAGCGGGAGCTCTGAATGAGCAGTTCTTC. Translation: CASSFRLAGALNEQFF. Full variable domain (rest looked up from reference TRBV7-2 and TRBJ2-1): GAGVSQSPSNKVTEKGKDVELRCDPISGHTALYWYRQSLGQGLEFLIYFQGNSAPDKSGLPSDRFSAERTGGSVSTLTIQRTQQEDSAVYLCASSFRLAGALNEQFFGPGTRLTVL.

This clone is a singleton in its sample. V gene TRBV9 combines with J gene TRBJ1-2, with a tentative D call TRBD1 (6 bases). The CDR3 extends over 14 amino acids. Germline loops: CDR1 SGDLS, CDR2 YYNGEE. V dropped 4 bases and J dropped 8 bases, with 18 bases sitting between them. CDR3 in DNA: TGTGCCAGCAGCCCCGTGCCCCCAGGGGAGGGCTACACCTTC. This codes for CASSPVPPGEGYTF.

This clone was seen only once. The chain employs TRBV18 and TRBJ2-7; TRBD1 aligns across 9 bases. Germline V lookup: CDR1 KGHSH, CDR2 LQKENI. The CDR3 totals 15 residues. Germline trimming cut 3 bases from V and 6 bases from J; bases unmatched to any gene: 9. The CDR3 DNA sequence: TGTGCCAGCTCACCTCCGGGACAGGGACGGGGCGAGCAGTACTTC. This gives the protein CASSPPGQGRGEQYF.

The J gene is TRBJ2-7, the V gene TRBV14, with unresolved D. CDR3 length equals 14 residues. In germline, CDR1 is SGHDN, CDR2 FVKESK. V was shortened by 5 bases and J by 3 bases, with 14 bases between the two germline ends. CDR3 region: CASSGQPWGYEQYF. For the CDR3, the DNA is TGTGCCAGCAGCGGTCAACCCTGGGGCTACGAGCAGTACTTC.

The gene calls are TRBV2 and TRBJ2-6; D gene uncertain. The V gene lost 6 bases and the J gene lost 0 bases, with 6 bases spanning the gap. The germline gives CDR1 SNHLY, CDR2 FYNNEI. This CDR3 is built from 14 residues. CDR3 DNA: TGTGCCAGCAGGGCAGTCTCTGGGGCCAACGTCCTGACTTTC. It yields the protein CASRAVSGANVLTF. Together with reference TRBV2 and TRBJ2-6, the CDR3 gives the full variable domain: EPEVTQTPSHQVTQMGQEVILRCVPISNHLYFYWYRQILGQKVEFLVSFYNNEISEKSEIFDDQFSVERPDGSNFTLKIRSTKLEDSAMYFCASRAVSGANVLTFGAGSRLTVL.

CDR3 in DNA: TGTGCCAGCAGTTACACAGGGGGCCAGAACACTGAAGCTTTCTTT. Protein: CASSYTGGQNTEAFF. V gene TRBV6-6 combines with J gene TRBJ1-1; 9 bases are a match to TRBD1. Germline-derived CDR1 and CDR2 are MNHNY and SVGAGI (reference sequence). The CDR3 sequence is 15 residues long. The trim removed 2 bases at V and 1 base at J, leaving 2 bases unmatched.

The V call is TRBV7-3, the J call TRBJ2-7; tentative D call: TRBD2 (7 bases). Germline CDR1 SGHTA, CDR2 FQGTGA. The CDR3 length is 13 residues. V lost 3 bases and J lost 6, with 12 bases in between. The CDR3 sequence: CASSFHREGEQYF. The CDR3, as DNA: TGTGCCAGCAGCTTTCACAGGGAGGGCGAGCAGTACTTC.

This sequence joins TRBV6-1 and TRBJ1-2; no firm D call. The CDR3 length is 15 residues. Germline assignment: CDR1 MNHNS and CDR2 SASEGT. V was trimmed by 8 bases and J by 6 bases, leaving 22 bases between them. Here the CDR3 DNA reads TGTGCCAGCTGGCAGGCAGAAATACGGAATGATGGCTACACCTTC. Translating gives CASWQAEIRNDGYTF.

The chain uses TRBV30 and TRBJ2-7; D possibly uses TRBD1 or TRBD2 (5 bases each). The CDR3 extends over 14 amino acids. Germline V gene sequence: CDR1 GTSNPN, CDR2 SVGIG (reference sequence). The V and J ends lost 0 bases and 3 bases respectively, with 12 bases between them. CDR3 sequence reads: CAWSVGTGYYEQYF. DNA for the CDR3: TGTGCCTGGAGTGTGGGGACGGGATACTACGAGCAGTACTTC.

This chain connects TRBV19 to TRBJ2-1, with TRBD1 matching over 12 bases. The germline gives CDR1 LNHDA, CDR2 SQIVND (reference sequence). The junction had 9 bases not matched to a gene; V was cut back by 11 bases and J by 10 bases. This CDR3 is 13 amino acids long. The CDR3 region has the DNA TGTGCCTCTGGGGGACAGGGGGCCCAGGAGCAGTTCTTC. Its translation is CASGGQGAQEQFF.

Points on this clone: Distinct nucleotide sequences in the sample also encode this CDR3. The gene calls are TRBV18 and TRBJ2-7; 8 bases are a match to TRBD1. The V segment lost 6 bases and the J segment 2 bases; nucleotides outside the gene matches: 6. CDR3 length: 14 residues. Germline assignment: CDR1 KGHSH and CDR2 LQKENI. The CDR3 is CASSLGQGTYEQYF. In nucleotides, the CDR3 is TGTGCCAGCTCCCTCGGACAGGGCACCTACGAGCAGTACTTC.

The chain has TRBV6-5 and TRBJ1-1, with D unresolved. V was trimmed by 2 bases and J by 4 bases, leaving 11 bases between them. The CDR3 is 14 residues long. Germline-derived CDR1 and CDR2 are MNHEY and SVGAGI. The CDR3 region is CASSYGGVVTEAFF. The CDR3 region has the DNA TGTGCCAGCAGTTACGGTGGGGTTGTCACTGAAGCTTTCTTT.

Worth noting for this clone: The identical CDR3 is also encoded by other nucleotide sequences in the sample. As DNA, the CDR3 is TGTGCCAGCAGTTTGTCGGGTCATGGCTACACCTTC. Encoded protein: CASSLSGHGYTF. The J gene is TRBJ1-2, the V gene TRBV28; D unresolved. This CDR3 spans 12 amino acids. V dropped 3 bases and J dropped 6 bases, with 8 bases sitting between them. The germline CDR1 and CDR2 sequences are MDHEN and SYDVKM.

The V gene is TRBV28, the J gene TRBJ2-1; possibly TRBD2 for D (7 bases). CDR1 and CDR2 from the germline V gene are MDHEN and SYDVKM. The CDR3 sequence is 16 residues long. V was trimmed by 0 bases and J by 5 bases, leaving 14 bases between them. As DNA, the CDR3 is TGTGCCAGCAGTTTATGGGGGGCCGCGGGAGACAATGAGCAGTTCTTC. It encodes CASSLWGAAGDNEQFF.

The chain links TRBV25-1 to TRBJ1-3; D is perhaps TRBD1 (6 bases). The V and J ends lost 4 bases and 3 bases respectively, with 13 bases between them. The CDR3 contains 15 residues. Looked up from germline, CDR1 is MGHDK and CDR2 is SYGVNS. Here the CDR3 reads CASSAQQGFGNTIYF. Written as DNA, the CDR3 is TGTGCCAGCAGTGCACAACAGGGATTTGGAAACACCATATATTTT.

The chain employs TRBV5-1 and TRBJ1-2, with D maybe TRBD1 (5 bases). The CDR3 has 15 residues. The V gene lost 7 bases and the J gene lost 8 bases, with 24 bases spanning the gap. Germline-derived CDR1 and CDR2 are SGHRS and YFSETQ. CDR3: CASRSRTSGQEGYTF. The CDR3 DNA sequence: TGCGCCAGCCGGAGTCGGACATCGGGGCAGGAGGGCTACACCTTC.

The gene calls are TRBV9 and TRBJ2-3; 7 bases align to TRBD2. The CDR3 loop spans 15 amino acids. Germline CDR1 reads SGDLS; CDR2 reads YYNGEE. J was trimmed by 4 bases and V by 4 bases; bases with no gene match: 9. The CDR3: CASSKRGRVADTQYF. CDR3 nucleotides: TGTGCCAGCAGCAAACGAGGGAGGGTGGCAGATACGCAGTATTTT.